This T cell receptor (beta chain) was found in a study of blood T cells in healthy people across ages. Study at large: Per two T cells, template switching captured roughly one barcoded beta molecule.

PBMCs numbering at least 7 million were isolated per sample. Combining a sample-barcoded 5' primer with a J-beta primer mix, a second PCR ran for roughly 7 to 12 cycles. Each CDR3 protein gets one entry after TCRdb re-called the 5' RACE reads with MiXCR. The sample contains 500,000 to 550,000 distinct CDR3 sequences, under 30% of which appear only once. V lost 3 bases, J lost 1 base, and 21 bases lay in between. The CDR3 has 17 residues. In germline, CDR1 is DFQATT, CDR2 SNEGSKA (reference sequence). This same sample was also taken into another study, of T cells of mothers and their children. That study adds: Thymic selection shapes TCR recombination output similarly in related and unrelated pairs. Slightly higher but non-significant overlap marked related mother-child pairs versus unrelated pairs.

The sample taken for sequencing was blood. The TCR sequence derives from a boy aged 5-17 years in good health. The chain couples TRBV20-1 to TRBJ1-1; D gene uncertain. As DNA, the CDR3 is TGCAGTGCTAGCCAGGCTATTATGGGAATGGGGAACACTGAAGCTTTCTTT. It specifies CSASQAIMGMGNTEAFF.